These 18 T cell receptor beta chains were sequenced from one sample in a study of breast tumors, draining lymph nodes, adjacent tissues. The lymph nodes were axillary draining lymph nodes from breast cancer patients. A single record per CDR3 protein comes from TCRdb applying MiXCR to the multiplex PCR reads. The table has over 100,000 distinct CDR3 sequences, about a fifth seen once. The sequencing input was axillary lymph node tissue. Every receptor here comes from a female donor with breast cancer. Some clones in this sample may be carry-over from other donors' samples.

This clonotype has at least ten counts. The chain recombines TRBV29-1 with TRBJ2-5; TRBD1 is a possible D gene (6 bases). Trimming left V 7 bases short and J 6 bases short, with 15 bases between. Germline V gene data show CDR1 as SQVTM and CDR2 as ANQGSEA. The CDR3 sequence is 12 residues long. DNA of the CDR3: TGCAGCGGCCACACAGGGTCAAAGACCCAGTACTTC. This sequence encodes CSGHTGSKTQYF.

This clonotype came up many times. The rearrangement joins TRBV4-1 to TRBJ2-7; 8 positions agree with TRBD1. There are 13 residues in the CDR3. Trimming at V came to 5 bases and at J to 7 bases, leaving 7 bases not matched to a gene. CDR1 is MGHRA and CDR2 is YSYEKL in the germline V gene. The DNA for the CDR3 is TGCGCCAGCAGCTCCGGGACAGGCGCAGAGCAGTACTTC. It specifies CASSSGTGAEQYF.

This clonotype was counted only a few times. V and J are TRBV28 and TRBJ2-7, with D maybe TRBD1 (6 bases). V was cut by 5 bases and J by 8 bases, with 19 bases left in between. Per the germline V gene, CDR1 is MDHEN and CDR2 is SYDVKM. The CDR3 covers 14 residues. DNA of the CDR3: TGTGCCAGCAGTCCACCGACCGAAAGGGACAAGCAGTACTTC. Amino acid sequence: CASSPPTERDKQYF.

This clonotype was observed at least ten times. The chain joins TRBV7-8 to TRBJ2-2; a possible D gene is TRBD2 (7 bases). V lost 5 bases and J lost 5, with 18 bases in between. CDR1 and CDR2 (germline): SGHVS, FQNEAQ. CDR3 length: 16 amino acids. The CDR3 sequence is CASSRRGGASTGELFF. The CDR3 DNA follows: TGTGCCAGCAGCCGGAGGGGGGGCGCCTCTACCGGGGAGCTGTTTTTT.

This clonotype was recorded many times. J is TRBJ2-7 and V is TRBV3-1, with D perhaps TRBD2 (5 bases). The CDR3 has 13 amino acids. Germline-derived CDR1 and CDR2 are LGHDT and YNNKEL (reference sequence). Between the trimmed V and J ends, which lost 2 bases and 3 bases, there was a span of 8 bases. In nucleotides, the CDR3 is TGTGCCAGCAGCCAAACAACTAGCTACGAGCAGTACTTC. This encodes CASSQTTSYEQYF.

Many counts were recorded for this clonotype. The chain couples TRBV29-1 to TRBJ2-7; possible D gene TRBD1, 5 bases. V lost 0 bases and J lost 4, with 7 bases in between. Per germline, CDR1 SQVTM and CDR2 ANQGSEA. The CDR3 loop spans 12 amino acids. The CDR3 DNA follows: TGCAGCGTTGAAGAGTCAGGGTACGAGCAGTACTTC. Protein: CSVEESGYEQYF.

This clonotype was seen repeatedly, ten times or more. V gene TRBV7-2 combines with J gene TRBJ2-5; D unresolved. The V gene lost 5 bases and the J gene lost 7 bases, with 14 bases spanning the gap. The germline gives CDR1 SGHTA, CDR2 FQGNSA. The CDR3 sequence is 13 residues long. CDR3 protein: CASSPSLGVTQYF. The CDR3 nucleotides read TGTGCCAGCAGCCCAAGCCTTGGGGTGACCCAGTACTTC.

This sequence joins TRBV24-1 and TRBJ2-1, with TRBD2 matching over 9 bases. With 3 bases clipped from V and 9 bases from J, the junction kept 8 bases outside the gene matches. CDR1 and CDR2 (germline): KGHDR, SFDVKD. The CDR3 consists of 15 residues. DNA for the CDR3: TGTGCCACCAGTGATACTAGCGGGTGGGAGGGTGAGCAGTTCTTC. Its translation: CATSDTSGWEGEQFF.

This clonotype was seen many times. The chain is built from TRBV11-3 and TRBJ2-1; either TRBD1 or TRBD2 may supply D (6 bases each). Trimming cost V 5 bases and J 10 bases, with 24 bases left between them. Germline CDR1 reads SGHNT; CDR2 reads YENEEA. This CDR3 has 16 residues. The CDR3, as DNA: TGTGCCAGCAGCCTGACTGCTGGGGGGCTCTCCGGGGAGCAGTTCTTC. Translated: CASSLTAGGLSGEQFF. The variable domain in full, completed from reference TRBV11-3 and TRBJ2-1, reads EAGVVQSPRYKIIEKKQPVAFWCNPISGHNTLYWYLQNLGQGPELLIRYENEEAVDDSQLPKDRFSAERLKGVDSTLKIQPAELGDSAVYLCASSLTAGGLSGEQFFGPGTRLTVL.

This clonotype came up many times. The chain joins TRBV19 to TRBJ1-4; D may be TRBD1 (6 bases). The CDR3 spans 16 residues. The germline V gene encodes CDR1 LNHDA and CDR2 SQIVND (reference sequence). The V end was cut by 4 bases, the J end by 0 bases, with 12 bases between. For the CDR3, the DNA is TGTGCCAGTAGTAAAATAACAGGGACAACTAATGAAAAACTGTTTTTT. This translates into CASSKITGTTNEKLFF. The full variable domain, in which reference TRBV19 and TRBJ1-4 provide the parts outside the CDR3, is DGGITQSPKYLFRKEGQNVTLSCEQNLNHDAMYWYRQDPGQGLRLIYYSQIVNDFQKGDIAEGYSVSREKKESFPLTVTSAQKNPTAFYLCASSKITGTTNEKLFFGSGTQLSVL.

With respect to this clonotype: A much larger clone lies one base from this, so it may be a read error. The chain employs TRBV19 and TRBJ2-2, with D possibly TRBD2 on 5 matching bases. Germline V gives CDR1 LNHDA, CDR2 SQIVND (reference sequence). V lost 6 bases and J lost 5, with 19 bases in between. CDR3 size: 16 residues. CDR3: CASSPPYGSQTGELFF. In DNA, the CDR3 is TGTGCCAGTAGCCCCCCGTATGGGAGTCAAACCGGGGAGCTGTTTTTT. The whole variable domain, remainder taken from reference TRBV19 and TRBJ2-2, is DGGITQSPKYLFRKEGQNVTLSCEQNLNHDAMYWYRQDPGQGLRLIYYSQIVNDFQKGDIAEGYSVSREKKESFPLTVTSAQKNPTAFYLCASSPPYGSQTGELFFGEGSRLTVL.

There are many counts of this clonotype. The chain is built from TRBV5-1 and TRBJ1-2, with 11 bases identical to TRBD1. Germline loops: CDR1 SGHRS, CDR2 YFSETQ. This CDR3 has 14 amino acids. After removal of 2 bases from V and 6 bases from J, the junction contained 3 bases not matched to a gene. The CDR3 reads CASSFWTGGNGYTF. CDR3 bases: TGCGCCAGCAGCTTTTGGACAGGGGGCAATGGCTACACCTTC.

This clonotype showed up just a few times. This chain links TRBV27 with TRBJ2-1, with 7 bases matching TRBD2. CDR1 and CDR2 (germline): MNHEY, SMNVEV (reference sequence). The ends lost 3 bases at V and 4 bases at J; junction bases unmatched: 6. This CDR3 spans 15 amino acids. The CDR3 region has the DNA TGTGCCAGCAGTTTTGGGGGAGGGGAATACAATGAGCAGTTCTTC. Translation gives CASSFGGGEYNEQFF.

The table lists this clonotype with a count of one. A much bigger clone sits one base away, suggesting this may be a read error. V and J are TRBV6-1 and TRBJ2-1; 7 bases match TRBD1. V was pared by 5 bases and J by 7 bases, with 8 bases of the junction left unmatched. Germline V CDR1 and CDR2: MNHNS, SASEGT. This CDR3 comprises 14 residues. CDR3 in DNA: TGTGCCAGCAGTTTCCGGGGCAGGGGGAATGAGCAGTTCTTC. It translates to CASSFRGRGNEQFF.

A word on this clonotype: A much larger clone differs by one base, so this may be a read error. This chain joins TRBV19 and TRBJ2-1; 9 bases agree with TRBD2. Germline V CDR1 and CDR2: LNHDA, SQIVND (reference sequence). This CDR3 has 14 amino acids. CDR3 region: CAGSITGLAHEQFF. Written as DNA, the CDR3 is TGTGCCGGTAGTATTACCGGACTAGCGCATGAGCAGTTCTTC.

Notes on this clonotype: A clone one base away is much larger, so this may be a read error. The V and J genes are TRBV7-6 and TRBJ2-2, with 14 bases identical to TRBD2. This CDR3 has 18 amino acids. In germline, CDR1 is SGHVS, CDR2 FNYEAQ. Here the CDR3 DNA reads TGTGCCAGCAGCTTAGCCGGACTAGCGGGAGGTCACACCGGGGAGCTGTCTTTT. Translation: CASSLAGLAGGHTGELSF.

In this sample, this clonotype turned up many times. CDR3 in amino acids: CASSWEPNTGELFF. For the CDR3, the DNA is TGCGCCAGCAGCTGGGAACCGAACACCGGGGAGCTGTTTTTT. The chain joins TRBV5-1 to TRBJ2-2; D is ambiguous. Deletions cut 3 bases from V and 0 bases from J, with 6 bases between. The CDR3 is made up of 14 amino acids. The germline V gene encodes CDR1 SGHRS and CDR2 YFSETQ.

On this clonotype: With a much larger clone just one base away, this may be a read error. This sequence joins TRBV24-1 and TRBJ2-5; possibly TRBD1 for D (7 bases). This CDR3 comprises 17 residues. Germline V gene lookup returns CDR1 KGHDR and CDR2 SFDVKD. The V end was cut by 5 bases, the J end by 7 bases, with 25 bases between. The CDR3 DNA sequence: TGTGCCACCAGTGGAGACCGACAGGGCGGGGTTCGAGGGACCCAGTACTTC. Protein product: CATSGDRQGGVRGTQYF.